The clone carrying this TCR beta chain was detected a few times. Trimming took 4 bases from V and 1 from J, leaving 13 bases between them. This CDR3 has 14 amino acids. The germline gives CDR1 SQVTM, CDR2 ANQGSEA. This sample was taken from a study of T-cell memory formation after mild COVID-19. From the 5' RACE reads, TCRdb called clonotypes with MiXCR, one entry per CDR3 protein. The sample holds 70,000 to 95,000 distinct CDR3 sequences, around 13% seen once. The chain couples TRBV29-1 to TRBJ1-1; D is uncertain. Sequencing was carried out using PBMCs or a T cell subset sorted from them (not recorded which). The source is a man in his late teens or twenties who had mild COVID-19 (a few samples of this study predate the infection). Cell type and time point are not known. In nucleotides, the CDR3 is TGCAGCGTTGCCGTGGTCTTCCAGAACACTGAAGCTTTCTTT. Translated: CSVAVVFQNTEAFF.